This T cell receptor beta chain derives from a study of cytomegalovirus exposure and HLA in healthy donors. General study points: Indistinguishable V segments such as TRBV6-2 and TRBV6-3 were excluded. Among the most significant clusters, several appeared linked to common viral pathogens in a later analysis. The study flagged roughly 160 TCR beta chains as cytomegalovirus-associated.

In its sample, this clone was seen a few times. Its specificity is not known. CDR1 LNHDA and CDR2 SQIVND come from the germline V gene (reference sequence). Trimming at V came to 5 bases and at J to 4 bases, leaving 6 bases not matched to a gene. The CDR3 loop spans 15 amino acids. PCR employed 60 Vbeta and 13 Jbeta primers. Here immunoSEQ multiplex PCR was the method, and the copy in TCRdb shows in-frame clones only, minus some. The sample shows around 110,000 clones, roughly four fifths of them seen only once. What was sequenced was PBMCs. This sequence originates from a woman aged 50 to 60 in good health and CMV-seropositive. The chain combines TRBV19 with TRBJ2-4; the match to TRBD1 covers 9 bases. The CDR3 reads CASSQTGGQKNIQYF. The CDR3 bases are TGTGCCAGTAGTCAAACAGGGGGCCAGAAAAACATTCAGTACTTC.